This note documents a single T cell receptor beta chain sequence. Regarding time point: pre-treatment baseline. Sampling occurred pretreatment (T0) and at week 3 (W3), after cycle one of checkpoint blockade. Disease control meant complete response, partial response or stable disease at 12 weeks. Patients with prior systemic cancer treatment, concomitant immunosuppressants, or other active malignancies were excluded. This table comes from immunoSEQ multiplex PCR, and its TCRdb copy is limited to in-frame clones, with some not included. The sample lists over 15,000 clones, roughly four fifths seen once, with about 7.6% in the top ten. The sample originates from a study of blood T cell dynamics during melanoma immunotherapy. Across the whole study: First-line therapy was either pembrolizumab or nivolumab with ipilimumab for metastatic melanoma.

The CDR3 runs 14 residues. Germline V CDR1 and CDR2: SNHLY, FYNNEI. Trimming removed 3 bases from V and 0 bases from J, with 8 bases in between. This chain connects TRBV2 to TRBJ1-1; D gene ambiguous. The source was blood, collected from a patient treated with checkpoint blockade. This TCR derives from a human donor with melanoma. CDR3: CASSDAIMNTEAFF. The CDR3 DNA sequence: TGTGCCAGCAGTGACGCGATTATGAACACTGAAGCTTTCTTT.